This T cell receptor beta chain came from a study of response to subunit inactivated influenza vaccine. Study conclusions and caveats: There was a suggestion from the authors that each seasonal influenza vaccination recruits few new T cells.

This clonotype came up a few times. Its antigen is not known. In TCRdb, the RT-PCR reads were re-called with MiXCR into one record per CDR3 protein. The data contain 650,000 to 800,000 distinct CDR3 sequences, under 20% of them seen just once; the ten biggest clones take up 9.5% to 13%. Per germline, CDR1 LGHNA and CDR2 YNFKEQ. There are 16 residues in the CDR3. V gave up 0 bases and J gave up 6 bases, with 14 bases separating them. Sequenced material: PBMCs from blood, taken roughly 5 days after vaccination. The sequence was collected from a man aged 50 to 59 who received an inactivated influenza vaccine. The gene calls are TRBV4-2 and TRBJ2-2, with a tentative D call TRBD1 (7 bases). CDR3 residues: CASSQEGGGRAGELFF. The CDR3 DNA reads as TGTGCCAGCAGCCAAGAAGGAGGGGGCCGAGCCGGGGAGCTGTTTTTT.